The 30 T cell receptor beta chains below come from one sample, sequenced in a study of blood T cell repertoires in COVID-19. Method: immunoSEQ multiplex PCR; TCRdb's copy keeps in-frame clones and lacks some. This table holds about 240,000 clones, about 80% found once. Material for sequencing was peripheral blood. The receptors come from a woman aged 80 or over with acute or convalescent COVID-19.

The chain recombines TRBV27 with TRBJ2-3; TRBD1 agrees at 9 bases. J lost 4 bases, V lost 7 bases, and 6 bases had no gene match. The CDR3 sequence is 14 residues long. CDR1 and CDR2 from the germline V gene are MNHEY and SMNVEV (reference sequence). The CDR3 DNA is TGTGCCAGCACCGGGACAGGGACCTCAGATACGCAGTATTTT. The encoded protein is CASTGTGTSDTQYF.

This clone was recorded only once. The V and J genes are TRBV20-1 and TRBJ2-1; D is undetermined. This CDR3 comprises 13 residues. The V end lost 3 bases, the J end lost 0 bases, and 6 bases lay between the germline ends. The V gene's germline CDR1 is DFQATT and CDR2 SNEGSKA (reference sequence). The CDR3 DNA sequence: TGCAGTGCTAGTACAGACTCCTACAATGAGCAGTTCTTC. This gives the protein CSASTDSYNEQFF.

V gene TRBV7-2 combines with J gene TRBJ2-2; TRBD1 agrees at 10 bases. Germline V CDR1 and CDR2: SGHTA, FQGNSA. The CDR3 consists of 14 residues. V dropped 5 bases and J dropped 7; count of bases not matched to a gene: 4. The CDR3 region has the DNA TGTGCCAGCAGCATGACAGGGGGCGACGGGGAGCTGTTTTTT. Translated: CASSMTGGDGELFF.

The chain employs TRBV5-1 and TRBJ1-5, with 9 bases aligning to TRBD1. The V gene's germline CDR1 is SGHRS and CDR2 YFSETQ. V was clipped by 4 bases and J by 4 bases; unmatched bases: 3. The CDR3 covers 14 residues. CDR3 region: CASSPGQGNQPQHF. The CDR3 region has the DNA TGCGCCAGCAGCCCGGGACAGGGAAATCAGCCCCAGCATTTT.

This clone has more than one count but fewer than ten. The chain combines TRBV30 with TRBJ2-7, with a tentative D call TRBD2 (5 bases). The CDR3 is 14 residues long. With 3 bases removed from V and 4 bases from J, the gap between germline ends came to 16 bases. CDR1 is GTSNPN, CDR2 SVGIG, per germline (reference sequence). CDR3 coding DNA: TGTGCCTGGAGCGGACTGAGAATGGGGTACGAGCAGTACTTC. It is translated as CAWSGLRMGYEQYF.

The rearrangement links TRBV3-1 (or the pseudogene TRBV3-2) to TRBJ2-7, with D perhaps matching TRBD2 (6 bases). This CDR3 is built from 13 residues. The V gene's germline CDR1 is LGHDT and CDR2 YNNKEL (reference sequence). V lost 4 bases and J lost 7, with 14 bases in between. The CDR3 DNA reads as TGTGCCAGCAGCCGTTCACGGGGGTTGGAGCAGTACTTC. Translation: CASSRSRGLEQYF.

A few counts support this clone. The V and J genes are TRBV4-3 and TRBJ1-3; D remains unclear. The CDR3 runs 20 residues. V lost 0 bases to trimming and J lost 0 bases, with 21 bases between them. Germline CDR1 reads LGHNA; CDR2 reads YSLEER. CDR3 sequence reads: CASSQDRREVLRSSGNTIYF. In DNA form, the CDR3 reads TGCGCCAGCAGCCAAGATAGGAGGGAAGTGCTGCGTTCCTCTGGAAACACCATATATTTT.

This clone has more than one count but fewer than ten. The genes are TRBV27 and TRBJ2-7; 9 positions match TRBD1. Germline values: CDR1 MNHEY, CDR2 SMNVEV (reference sequence). There are 14 residues in the CDR3. Germline trimming cut 6 bases from V and 6 bases from J; bases unmatched to any gene: 9. The CDR3 region is CASSRIQGAGEQYF. Written as DNA, the CDR3 is TGTGCCAGCAGCAGAATACAGGGGGCGGGCGAGCAGTACTTC.

The sample holds one count of this clone. This chain uses TRBV6-5 with TRBJ1-6; unclear D gene. Trimming pared 7 bases from V and 5 bases from J, leaving 9 bases between. The CDR3 length is 13 residues. Germline CDR1 and CDR2: MNHEY and SVGAGI. The CDR3 loop reads CASMRENNSPLHF. The CDR3 DNA is TGTGCCAGCATGCGGGAAAATAATTCACCCCTCCACTTT.

This sequence joins TRBV3-1 (or the pseudogene TRBV3-2) and TRBJ2-2, with 7 nucleotides matching TRBD1. CDR3 length: 15 residues. CDR1 is LGHDT, CDR2 YNNKEL, per germline (reference sequence). With V trimmed by 1 base and J by 3 bases, 2 bases remained unmatched. Here the CDR3 DNA reads TGTGCCAGCAGCCAAGGACAGGGTTACACCGGGGAGCTGTTTTTT. It yields the protein CASSQGQGYTGELFF.

This clone was seen a few times. The CDR3 reads CASSSGLAGGPSADEQFF. In DNA, the CDR3 is TGTGCCAGCAGTTCGGGACTAGCGGGAGGGCCCTCGGCGGATGAGCAGTTCTTC. V and J are TRBV27 and TRBJ2-1, with TRBD2 matching 16 bases. This CDR3 contains 18 residues. V trimming: 4 bases; J trimming: 8 bases; junction bases outside the gene matches: 11. Germline-derived CDR1 and CDR2 are MNHEY and SMNVEV (reference sequence).

This clone was found a few times. The chain is built from TRBV27 and TRBJ1-6; 9 bases are shared with TRBD1. CDR1 is MNHEY, CDR2 SMNVEV, per germline (reference sequence). J gave up 10 bases and V 6 bases, and 16 bases lay outside the gene matches. CDR3 size: 17 residues. CDR3 sequence: CASRARYRGPLGSPLHF. In nucleotides, the CDR3 is TGTGCCAGCAGAGCCCGATACAGGGGGCCTCTTGGATCACCCCTCCACTTT.

This sequence joins TRBV30 and TRBJ2-7, with D maybe TRBD2 (5 bases). The V gene's germline CDR1 is GTSNPN and CDR2 SVGIG (reference sequence). Trimming cost V 3 bases and J 0 bases, with 12 bases left between them. The CDR3 has 14 residues. The CDR3 region has the DNA TGTGCCTGGAGGGCAAGCGGAAACTCCTACGAGCAGTACTTC. Translation gives CAWRASGNSYEQYF. The full variable domain, with the rest looked up from reference TRBV30 and TRBJ2-7, is SQTIHQWPATLVQPVGSPLSLECTVEGTSNPNLYWYRQAAGRGLQLLFYSVGIGQISSEVPQNLSASRPQDRQFILSSKKLLLSDSGFYLCAWRASGNSYEQYFGPGTRLTVT.

The V gene is TRBV5-4, the J gene TRBJ2-3; 10 bases agree with TRBD2. The trim removed 4 bases at V and 1 base at J, leaving 3 bases unmatched. CDR3 size: 15 residues. CDR1 and CDR2 (germline): SGHNT, YYREEE (reference sequence). The CDR3 DNA sequence: TGTGCCAGCAGCAGGAGCGGGGGGGGCACAGATACGCAGTATTTT. Amino acid sequence: CASSRSGGGTDTQYF.

The chain employs TRBV4-2 and TRBJ2-2; no definite D call. V shed 1 base and J shed 0 bases, with 6 bases lying between them. CDR3 length: 15 residues. The V gene's germline CDR1 is LGHNA and CDR2 YNFKEQ. In nucleotides, the CDR3 is TGTGCCAGCAGCCAAGCCGCAGCGAACACCGGGGAGCTGTTTTTT. Residues: CASSQAAANTGELFF.

The J gene is TRBJ1-4, the V gene TRBV5-1, with a tentative D call TRBD1 (6 bases). V was clipped by 2 bases and J by 5 bases, with 13 bases between them. The CDR3 consists of 15 residues. Germline loops: CDR1 SGHRS, CDR2 YFSETQ. CDR3 nucleotides: TGCGCCAGCAGCTTACCGACAGGCCTGAATGAAAAACTGTTTTTT. It encodes CASSLPTGLNEKLFF.

The rearrangement uses TRBV7-9 and TRBJ1-2; D gene uncertain. Trimming took 5 bases from V and 4 from J, leaving 17 bases between them. CDR1 and CDR2 (germline): SEHNR, FQNEAQ (reference sequence). This CDR3 is 15 amino acids long. Here the CDR3 reads CASSIFSGNFYGYTF. The CDR3 region has the DNA TGTGCCAGCAGCATCTTTTCCGGGAACTTCTATGGCTACACCTTC.

The V and J genes are TRBV4-1 and TRBJ1-1, with D perhaps TRBD1 (5 bases). This CDR3 has 16 amino acids. V was shortened by 1 base and J by 1 base, with 13 bases between the two germline ends. Per the germline V gene, CDR1 is MGHRA and CDR2 is YSYEKL. The CDR3 loop is CASSQAFRGGNTEAFF. CDR3 nucleotide sequence: TGCGCCAGCAGCCAAGCCTTTCGGGGGGGGAACACTGAAGCTTTCTTT.

CDR3 region: CASSAQGVRSQYF. DNA for the CDR3: TGTGCCAGCAGCGCGCAAGGGGTCAGGTCCCAGTACTTC. The chain joins TRBV7-2 to TRBJ2-5; a possible D gene is TRBD1 (5 bases). This CDR3 has 13 residues. The germline CDR1 and CDR2 sequences are SGHTA and FQGNSA. Trimming took 5 bases from V and 9 from J, leaving 16 bases between them.

The chain links TRBV3-1 (or the pseudogene TRBV3-2) to TRBJ2-2; 8 bases align to TRBD1. This CDR3 is 13 amino acids long. V was pared by 10 bases and J by 1 base, with 2 bases of the junction left unmatched. CDR1 is LGHDT and CDR2 is YNNKEL in the germline V gene (reference sequence). CDR3 protein: CATDRGNTGELFF. CDR3 coding DNA: TGTGCCACCGACAGGGGGAACACCGGGGAGCTGTTTTTT.

The gene calls are TRBV5-4 and TRBJ2-3, with 8 bases lining up with TRBD2. V gave up 4 bases and J gave up 3 bases; unmatched junction bases: 10. Germline V gene lookup returns CDR1 SGHNT and CDR2 YYREEE (reference sequence). CDR3 length: 16 residues. In DNA form, the CDR3 reads TGTGCCAGCAGCAACCCGGCGGGGGGTAGTACAGATACGCAGTATTTT. Its translation is CASSNPAGGSTDTQYF.

The rearrangement links TRBV28 to TRBJ2-1; 8 nucleotides match TRBD2. V was pared by 10 bases and J by 1 base, with 12 bases of the junction left unmatched. Germline values: CDR1 MDHEN, CDR2 SYDVKM. The CDR3 loop spans 16 amino acids. CDR3 coding DNA: TGTGCCATCCTAAAAGCAGCGGGAGAGTCCTACAATGAGCAGTTCTTC. It specifies CAILKAAGESYNEQFF.

The chain joins TRBV10-3 to TRBJ1-3; D unclear. The CDR3 extends over 17 amino acids. With 0 bases removed from V and 0 bases from J, the gap between germline ends came to 12 bases. The germline gives CDR1 ENHRY, CDR2 SYGVKD. CDR3 residues: CAISESSGRYSGNTIYF. CDR3 DNA sequence: TGTGCCATCAGTGAGTCCAGCGGACGGTACTCTGGAAACACCATATATTTT.

The chain couples TRBV19 to TRBJ2-7; 7 bases fit TRBD1. The CDR3 runs to 14 residues. The V gene's germline CDR1 is LNHDA and CDR2 SQIVND (reference sequence). Trimming took 5 bases from V and 0 from J; bases not matched to a gene: 4. In DNA form, the CDR3 reads TGTGCCAGTAGTGGGGGACAGAACTCCTACGAGCAGTACTTC. This encodes CASSGGQNSYEQYF.

The gene calls are TRBV6-4 and TRBJ2-1; possibly TRBD2 for D (7 bases). This CDR3 comprises 15 residues. The germline V and J ends were trimmed by 6 bases and 8 bases, with 20 bases remaining between them. Germline V lookup: CDR1 MRHNA, CDR2 SNTAGT. The CDR3 sequence: CASSRGAFLSDEQFF. The CDR3 coding sequence is TGTGCCAGCAGCCGGGGGGCCTTTTTATCGGATGAGCAGTTCTTC.

The J gene is TRBJ1-5, the V gene TRBV19, with TRBD1 matching 11 bases. This CDR3 contains 16 residues. Germline V CDR1 and CDR2: LNHDA, SQIVND (reference sequence). V shed 2 bases and J 6 bases; nucleotides not matched to a gene: 6. CDR3 nucleotide sequence: TGTGCCAGTAGTATAACGGACAGGGGGCGAGGTCAGCCCCAGCATTTT. Its translation is CASSITDRGRGQPQHF.

In this sample, this clone turned up a few times. The CDR3 reads CAAYRGIGEKLFF. In nucleotides, the CDR3 is TGTGCCGCCTACAGGGGAATAGGGGAAAAACTGTTTTTT. V usage is TRBV30 and J usage is TRBJ1-4, with 7 bases aligning to TRBD1. Germline assignment: CDR1 GTSNPN and CDR2 SVGIG (reference sequence). The J segment lost 8 bases and the V segment lost 8 bases, leaving 11 bases of the junction unmatched. CDR3 length equals 13 residues. Full variable domain (outside the CDR3, taken from reference TRBV30 and TRBJ1-4): SQTIHQWPATLVQPVGSPLSLECTVEGTSNPNLYWYRQAAGRGLQLLFYSVGIGQISSEVPQNLSASRPQDRQFILSSKKLLLSDSGFYLCAAYRGIGEKLFFGSGTQLSVL.

The chain uses TRBV7-2 and TRBJ1-1; tentatively, D is TRBD1 (5 bases). V was clipped by 6 bases and J by 4 bases, with 18 bases between them. CDR1 SGHTA and CDR2 FQGNSA come from the germline V gene. The CDR3 is 15 amino acids. The CDR3 is CASRKTAGGVTEAFF. The CDR3 DNA follows: TGTGCCAGCAGAAAAACAGCCGGGGGTGTCACTGAAGCTTTCTTT.

The gene calls are TRBV24-1 and TRBJ1-5; a weak D match, TRBD1 (6 bases). The CDR3 is 13 residues long. Germline V gene data show CDR1 as KGHDR and CDR2 as SFDVKD. Trimming left V 9 bases short and J 3 bases short, with 11 bases between. CDR3 sequence: CATAKGDNQPQHF. Here the CDR3 DNA reads TGTGCCACCGCTAAGGGGGACAATCAGCCCCAGCATTTT.

The chain is built from TRBV30 and TRBJ1-3; 7 bases are a match to TRBD1. The J segment lost 0 bases and the V segment lost 5 bases, leaving 19 bases of the junction unmatched. Germline V CDR1 and CDR2: GTSNPN, SVGIG (reference sequence). The CDR3 is 19 residues long. CDR3 loop: CAWVATGTHTRSSGNTIYF. The CDR3 DNA reads TGTGCCTGGGTCGCGACAGGGACCCATACTCGAAGCTCTGGAAACACCATATATTTT.